A selection of T cell receptor beta chains follows, all from one sample in a study of cytomegalovirus exposure and HLA in healthy donors. The assay was immunoSEQ multiplex PCR, and TCRdb's table has in-frame clones only and misses some. In total, the table holds approximately 140,000 clones. Material: PBMCs. Every receptor here comes from a woman in her forties in good health and CMV-seronegative. Each CDR3 is given with its conserved first and last residue. The D gene is left open where the match is weak.

V,J,D,CDR3,DNA
TRBV7-3,TRBJ2-7,TRBD1,CASSLDRDPNEQYF,TGTGCCAGCAGCTTGGACAGGGACCCCAACGAGCAGTACTTC
TRBV6-6,TRBJ1-5,TRBD1,CASSPQGGKQPQHF,TGTGCCAGCAGCCCCCAGGGGGGCAAACAGCCCCAGCATTTT
TRBV27,TRBJ1-1,NA,CASSLLVRDTEAFF,TGTGCCAGCAGTTTATTAGTCAGGGACACTGAAGCTTTCTTT
TRBV7-2,TRBJ2-1,NA,CASTRTRGSYNEQFF,TGTGCCAGCACTCGAACGAGGGGGTCCTACAATGAGCAGTTCTTC
TRBV11-2,TRBJ1-5,NA,CASSLGNQGNQPQHF,TGTGCCAGCAGCTTAGGTAACCAGGGCAATCAGCCCCAGCATTTT
TRBV10-2,TRBJ2-3,NA,CASRVTSTDTQYF,TGCGCCAGCAGGGTGACTAGCACAGATACGCAGTATTTT
TRBV9,TRBJ2-3,TRBD2,CASSSPRGGTDTQYF,TGTGCCAGCAGCTCCCCCCGGGGGGGCACAGATACGCAGTATTTT
TRBV27,TRBJ1-4,NA,CASSLLRGEKLFF,TGTGCCAGCAGTCTCCTCCGGGGTGAAAAACTGTTTTTT
TRBV19,TRBJ1-2,TRBD1,CASSISDRDNGYTF,TGTGCCAGTAGTATCTCCGACAGGGACAATGGCTACACCTTC
TRBV7-3,TRBJ2-6,TRBD1,CASSLFGQGSQGANVLTF,TGTGCCAGCAGCTTATTCGGACAGGGGTCTCAAGGGGCCAACGTCCTGACTTTC
TRBV6-6,TRBJ2-3,NA,CASSSPGSYYTQYF,TGTGCCAGCAGCTCCCCCGGGTCTTATTATACGCAGTATTTT
TRBV6-5,TRBJ2-3,NA,CASSYSPLGRDTQYF,TGTGCCAGCAGTTACTCCCCATTGGGGCGGGATACGCAGTATTTT
TRBV6-1,TRBJ1-5,NA,CASFVAVDQPQHF,TGTGCCAGCTTTGTGGCCGTGGATCAGCCCCAGCATTTT
TRBV27,TRBJ1-6,TRBD1,CASRSTGYDDSPLHF,TGTGCCAGCAGATCGACAGGGTACGATGATTCACCCCTCCACTTT
TRBV6-6,TRBJ2-5,TRBD1,CASSAGTGETQYF,TGTGCCAGCAGTGCCGGGACAGGAGAGACCCAGTACTTC
TRBV2,TRBJ1-3,TRBD1,CASRRQGAGNTIYF,TGTGCCAGCAGACGACAGGGGGCTGGAAACACCATATATTTT
TRBV2,TRBJ1-2,NA,CASSLEAGDGYTF,TGTGCCAGCAGCTTAGAGGCAGGGGACGGCTACACCTTC
TRBV11-1,TRBJ1-2,NA,CASSLGQDTYGYTF,TGTGCCAGCAGCTTAGGACAGGATACCTATGGCTACACCTTC
TRBV7-6,TRBJ2-2,TRBD2,CASSLSAGGPRTGELFF,TGTGCCAGCAGCTTATCAGCGGGGGGGCCGAGAACCGGGGAGCTGTTTTTT
TRBV6-5,TRBJ2-7,TRBD2,CASTGRAYEQYF,TGTGCCAGCACCGGGAGGGCTTACGAGCAGTACTTC
TRBV21-1,TRBJ1-1,NA,CASSKDEVDAGRAFF,TGTGCCAGCAGCAAAGACGAGGTGGATGCGGGTCGGGCTTTCTTT
TRBV7-2,TRBJ2-3,NA,CASSLGGPRDTQYF,TGTGCCAGCAGCCTCGGGGGTCCCCGAGATACGCAGTATTTT
TRBV5-1,TRBJ1-3,TRBD1,CASSPDRGLGNTIYF,TGCGCCAGCAGCCCCGACAGGGGGCTTGGAAACACCATATATTTT
TRBV9,TRBJ2-2,TRBD1,CASSPQRQGTGELFF,TGTGCCAGCAGCCCCCAAAGACAGGGAACCGGGGAGCTGTTTTTT
TRBV6-4,TRBJ2-2,NA,CASSDSPRARELFF,TGTGCCAGCAGTGACTCCCCCCGAGCCAGGGAGCTGTTTTTT
TRBV19,TRBJ1-1,NA,CASSRGQTFF,TGTGCCAGTAGTAGAGGACAGACTTTCTTT
TRBV25-1,TRBJ1-2,NA,CASSELSAGKNGYTF,TGTGCCAGCAGTGAATTATCGGCAGGAAAGAATGGCTACACCTTC
TRBV5-1,TRBJ1-2,TRBD1,CASSGGTGANYGYTF,TGCGCCAGCAGCGGGGGGACAGGGGCTAACTATGGCTACACCTTC
TRBV29-1,TRBJ2-5,TRBD1,CSASQGPGETQYF,TGCAGCGCATCACAGGGGCCGGGGGAGACCCAGTACTTC
TRBV11-1,TRBJ2-3,NA,CASSLVRYTDTQYF,TGTGCCAGCAGCTTAGTCAGGTACACAGATACGCAGTATTTT
TRBV5-1,TRBJ2-5,NA,CASITGIFGKETQYF,TGCGCCAGCATTACCGGGATCTTCGGTAAAGAGACCCAGTACTTC
TRBV7-6,TRBJ1-3,TRBD1,CASSLVPGQDAGNTIYF,TGTGCCAGCAGCTTAGTTCCGGGACAGGATGCGGGAAACACCATATATTTT
TRBV7-8,TRBJ1-1,NA,CASSLGRAYTEAFF,TGTGCCAGCAGCTTAGGCAGGGCGTACACTGAAGCTTTCTTT
TRBV6-5,TRBJ2-7,NA,CASSPAERGYEQYF,TGTGCCAGCAGTCCCGCCGAAAGGGGATACGAGCAGTACTTC
TRBV9,TRBJ2-5,TRBD2,CASSVSGGGGAVETQYF,TGTGCCAGCAGCGTATCGGGTGGCGGGGGGGCCGTAGAGACCCAGTACTTC
TRBV11-2,TRBJ2-1,NA,CAIAIDRGRGYNEQFF,TGTGCCATCGCTATCGATAGGGGAAGGGGCTACAATGAGCAGTTCTTC
TRBV10-3,TRBJ1-3,TRBD1,CAISEPMGQGSGNTIYF,TGTGCCATCAGTGAGCCGATGGGACAGGGCTCTGGAAACACCATATATTTT
TRBV11-3,TRBJ1-1,NA,CASSSQENTEAFF,TGTGCCAGCAGCTCGCAGGAAAACACTGAAGCTTTCTTT
TRBV5-6,TRBJ2-7,NA,CASSLGGYDEQYF,TGTGCCAGCAGCTTGGGAGGGTATGACGAGCAGTACTTC
TRBV11-2,TRBJ1-2,NA,CASSLVAGTYGYTF,TGTGCCAGCAGCTTAGTGGCGGGGACCTATGGCTACACCTTC
TRBV18,TRBJ2-3,NA,CASSPSSGATDTQYF,TGTGCCAGCTCACCAAGTAGCGGAGCCACAGATACGCAGTATTTT